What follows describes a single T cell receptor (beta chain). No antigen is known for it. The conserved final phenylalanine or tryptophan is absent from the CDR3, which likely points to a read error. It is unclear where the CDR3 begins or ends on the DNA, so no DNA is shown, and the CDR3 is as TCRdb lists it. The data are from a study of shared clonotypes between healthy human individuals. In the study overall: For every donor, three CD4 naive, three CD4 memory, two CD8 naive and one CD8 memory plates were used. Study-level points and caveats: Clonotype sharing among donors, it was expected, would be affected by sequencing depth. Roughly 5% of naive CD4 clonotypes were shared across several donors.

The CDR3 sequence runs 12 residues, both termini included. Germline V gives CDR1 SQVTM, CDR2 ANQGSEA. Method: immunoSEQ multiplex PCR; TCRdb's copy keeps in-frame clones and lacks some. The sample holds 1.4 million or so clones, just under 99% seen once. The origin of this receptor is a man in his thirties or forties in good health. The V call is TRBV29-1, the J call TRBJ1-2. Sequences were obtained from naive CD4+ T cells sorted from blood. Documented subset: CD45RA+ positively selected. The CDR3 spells CSVDPTGSLLRL.